Listed below are T cell receptor beta chains from one sample, sequenced in a study of shared T cell receptors in the human thymus. TCRdb's copy holds only in-frame clones and misses some; the assay was immunoSEQ multiplex PCR. The sample contains hundreds of thousands of clones, 85% to 95% of which appear only once. Sequenced: thymocytes. Every receptor here comes from a human donor. CDR3s include the opening cysteine and the closing phenylalanine or tryptophan. A D gene is named only where the DNA matches it firmly. Where a row states a size, it is once, few, many or the class of an expanded clone; other rows omit it.

v_gene: TRBV28; d_gene: TRBD1; j_gene: TRBJ1-2; abundance: NA; CDR3aa: CASSPPTGPRRSGYTF; CDR3nt: TGTGCCAGCAGTCCGCCGACAGGGCCTCGTAGAAGTGGCTACACCTTC
v_gene: TRBV15; d_gene: NA; j_gene: TRBJ2-3; abundance: NA; CDR3aa: CATSPGVTPDTQYF; CDR3nt: TGTGCCACCAGCCCCGGGGTGACCCCAGATACGCAGTATTTT
v_gene: TRBV28; d_gene: TRBD1; j_gene: TRBJ2-2; abundance: NA; CDR3aa: CASSRGTGGGGELFF; CDR3nt: TGTGCCAGCAGCAGGGGGACAGGGGGAGGCGGGGAGCTGTTTTTT
v_gene: TRBV4-3; d_gene: NA; j_gene: TRBJ2-7; abundance: NA; CDR3aa: CASSQEPLRTHEQYF; CDR3nt: TGCGCCAGCAGCCAAGAACCCCTTAGAACTCACGAGCAGTACTTC
v_gene: TRBV19; d_gene: NA; j_gene: TRBJ2-3; abundance: NA; CDR3aa: CASSSGGVLSTDTQYF; CDR3nt: TGTGCCAGTAGCTCGGGTGGAGTCCTTAGCACAGATACGCAGTATTTT
v_gene: TRBV28; d_gene: NA; j_gene: TRBJ2-1; abundance: NA; CDR3aa: CASSLTDSSYNEQFF; CDR3nt: TGTGCCAGCAGTTTGACGGATAGCTCCTACAATGAGCAGTTCTTC
v_gene: TRBV14; d_gene: TRBD2; j_gene: TRBJ2-3; abundance: NA; CDR3aa: CASSLAGDTQYF; CDR3nt: TGTGCCAGCAGCCTAGCGGGAGATACGCAGTATTTT
v_gene: TRBV7-2; d_gene: TRBD2; j_gene: TRBJ2-7; abundance: NA; CDR3aa: CASSLYKGGPYEQYF; CDR3nt: TGTGCCAGCAGCTTATATAAGGGAGGGCCCTACGAGCAGTACTTC
v_gene: TRBV15; d_gene: NA; j_gene: TRBJ1-1; abundance: NA; CDR3aa: CATSPTNFRETEAFF; CDR3nt: TGTGCCACCAGCCCTACCAATTTTAGGGAAACTGAAGCTTTCTTT
v_gene: TRBV11-3; d_gene: NA; j_gene: TRBJ2-7; abundance: NA; CDR3aa: CASSLKDRHEQYF; CDR3nt: TGTGCCAGCAGCTTGAAAGACCGCCACGAGCAGTACTTC
v_gene: TRBV7-2; d_gene: TRBD1; j_gene: TRBJ2-7; abundance: NA; CDR3aa: CASSRTGHEQYF; CDR3nt: TGTGCCAGCAGCCGGACAGGGCACGAGCAGTACTTC
v_gene: TRBV28; d_gene: NA; j_gene: TRBJ1-1; abundance: NA; CDR3aa: CASSFPLPSGMKNTEAFF; CDR3nt: TGTGCCAGCAGTTTCCCGCTCCCGTCTGGGATGAAGAACACTGAAGCTTTCTTT
v_gene: TRBV28; d_gene: NA; j_gene: TRBJ2-2; abundance: NA; CDR3aa: CASSFWGGELFF; CDR3nt: TGTGCCAGCAGTTTCTGGGGCGGGGAGCTGTTTTTT
v_gene: TRBV18; d_gene: TRBD1; j_gene: TRBJ2-5; abundance: NA; CDR3aa: CASSTRQGETQYF; CDR3nt: TGTGCCAGCTCAACACGACAGGGTGAGACCCAGTACTTC
v_gene: TRBV9; d_gene: NA; j_gene: TRBJ2-1; abundance: once; CDR3aa: CASSGTLYNEQFF; CDR3nt: TGTGCCAGCAGCGGGACACTTTACAATGAGCAGTTCTTC
v_gene: TRBV18; d_gene: NA; j_gene: TRBJ1-5; abundance: NA; CDR3aa: CASSPESWRGNQPQHF; CDR3nt: TGTGCCAGCTCACCCGAATCATGGAGGGGCAATCAGCCCCAGCATTTT
v_gene: TRBV7-8; d_gene: NA; j_gene: TRBJ2-1; abundance: NA; CDR3aa: CASSHKQGANEQFF; CDR3nt: TGTGCCAGCAGTCACAAGCAAGGGGCAAATGAGCAGTTCTTC
v_gene: TRBV6-7; d_gene: NA; j_gene: TRBJ1-2; abundance: NA; CDR3aa: CASSSFRTAWYGYTF; CDR3nt: TGTGCCAGCAGTTCCTTCCGGACAGCTTGGTATGGCTACACCTTC
v_gene: TRBV28; d_gene: NA; j_gene: TRBJ2-3; abundance: NA; CDR3aa: CASSSYLAYPSTDTQYF; CDR3nt: TGTGCCAGCAGTTCGTACCTAGCGTACCCTAGCACAGATACGCAGTATTTT
v_gene: TRBV18; d_gene: NA; j_gene: TRBJ2-2; abundance: NA; CDR3aa: CASSPGGTGELFF; CDR3nt: TGTGCCAGCTCACCGGGCGGGACCGGGGAGCTGTTTTTT
v_gene: TRBV28; d_gene: NA; j_gene: TRBJ1-3; abundance: NA; CDR3aa: CASSFRQVLTGNTIYF; CDR3nt: TGTGCCAGCAGTTTTAGACAGGTCTTAACTGGAAACACCATATATTTT
v_gene: TRBV28; d_gene: NA; j_gene: TRBJ1-4; abundance: NA; CDR3aa: CASSLERGHEKLFF; CDR3nt: TGTGCCAGCAGTTTGGAAAGGGGTCATGAAAAACTGTTTTTT
v_gene: TRBV19; d_gene: NA; j_gene: TRBJ2-7; abundance: NA; CDR3aa: CASSIYYGSYEQYF; CDR3nt: TGTGCCAGTAGTATTTACTACGGATCCTACGAGCAGTACTTC
v_gene: TRBV28; d_gene: NA; j_gene: TRBJ1-4; abundance: NA; CDR3aa: CASSVPRVYDTEKLFF; CDR3nt: TGTGCCAGCAGTGTACCTAGAGTCTACGATACCGAAAAACTGTTTTTT
v_gene: TRBV27; d_gene: TRBD1; j_gene: TRBJ2-7; abundance: NA; CDR3aa: CASRPGTAPFEQYF; CDR3nt: TGTGCCAGCAGACCCGGGACAGCTCCTTTCGAGCAGTACTTC
v_gene: TRBV7-8; d_gene: NA; j_gene: TRBJ2-7; abundance: NA; CDR3aa: CASSRALGGTSSYEQYF; CDR3nt: TGTGCCAGCAGCCGGGCACTGGGAGGAACCAGCTCCTACGAGCAGTACTTC
v_gene: TRBV14; d_gene: TRBD1; j_gene: TRBJ2-3; abundance: NA; CDR3aa: CASSRRGRTDTQYF; CDR3nt: TGTGCCAGCAGCCGCAGGGGGCGCACAGATACGCAGTATTTT
v_gene: TRBV25-1; d_gene: NA; j_gene: TRBJ1-4; abundance: NA; CDR3aa: CASSERRNEKLFF; CDR3nt: TGTGCCAGCAGTGAACGGAGAAATGAAAAACTGTTTTTT
v_gene: TRBV7-2; d_gene: NA; j_gene: TRBJ2-2; abundance: NA; CDR3aa: CASSLRGQITGELFF; CDR3nt: TGTGCCAGCAGCTTACGGGGGCAAATTACCGGGGAGCTGTTTTTT
v_gene: TRBV5-8; d_gene: NA; j_gene: TRBJ1-1; abundance: NA; CDR3aa: CANPGRGKAEAFF; CDR3nt: TGTGCCAATCCAGGAAGGGGCAAGGCTGAAGCTTTCTTT
v_gene: TRBV10-2; d_gene: TRBD2; j_gene: TRBJ2-2; abundance: once; CDR3aa: CASSDLPGGNTGELFF; CDR3nt: TGCGCCAGCAGTGATCTCCCGGGAGGGAACACCGGGGAGCTGTTTTTT
v_gene: TRBV7-2; d_gene: TRBD2; j_gene: TRBJ2-5; abundance: NA; CDR3aa: CASSLLGAGGPQETQYF; CDR3nt: TGTGCCAGCAGCTTATTGGGAGCGGGAGGGCCCCAAGAGACCCAGTACTTC
v_gene: TRBV18; d_gene: NA; j_gene: TRBJ2-5; abundance: NA; CDR3aa: CASSPMRETQYF; CDR3nt: TGTGCCAGCTCACCGATGCGCGAGACCCAGTACTTC
v_gene: TRBV27; d_gene: NA; j_gene: TRBJ2-7; abundance: NA; CDR3aa: CASIFRVSGPYEQYF; CDR3nt: TGTGCCAGCATCTTCCGTGTTAGCGGCCCCTACGAGCAGTACTTC
v_gene: TRBV6-5; d_gene: NA; j_gene: TRBJ2-3; abundance: NA; CDR3aa: CASSPTHRDTQYF; CDR3nt: TGTGCCAGCAGTCCCACCCACCGGGATACGCAGTATTTT
v_gene: TRBV4-2; d_gene: NA; j_gene: TRBJ1-2; abundance: NA; CDR3aa: CASSQVGGADYGYTF; CDR3nt: TGTGCCAGCAGCCAAGTGGGAGGGGCAGACTATGGCTACACCTTC
v_gene: TRBV11-3; d_gene: NA; j_gene: TRBJ2-7; abundance: NA; CDR3aa: CASSLARRGYEQYF; CDR3nt: TGTGCCAGCAGCTTAGCTCGCAGGGGCTACGAGCAGTACTTC
v_gene: TRBV7-9; d_gene: TRBD1; j_gene: TRBJ2-1; abundance: NA; CDR3aa: CASSLARQGRNEQFF; CDR3nt: TGTGCCAGCAGCTTAGCCAGACAGGGGAGGAATGAGCAGTTCTTC
v_gene: TRBV7-2; d_gene: NA; j_gene: TRBJ2-1; abundance: NA; CDR3aa: CASSYLGAPYPGNEQFF; CDR3nt: TGTGCCAGCAGCTACCTCGGAGCGCCTTATCCAGGCAATGAGCAGTTCTTC
v_gene: TRBV6-6; d_gene: NA; j_gene: TRBJ2-7; abundance: NA; CDR3aa: CASSKTRATYEQYF; CDR3nt: TGTGCCAGCAGCAAAACTAGGGCGACCTACGAGCAGTACTTC
v_gene: TRBV10-3; d_gene: TRBD1; j_gene: TRBJ2-1; abundance: NA; CDR3aa: CATKTGTASNEQFF; CDR3nt: TGTGCCACCAAGACCGGGACAGCCTCTAATGAGCAGTTCTTC
v_gene: TRBV29-1; d_gene: NA; j_gene: TRBJ2-1; abundance: NA; CDR3aa: CSVVSSSYNEQFF; CDR3nt: TGCAGCGTCGTTTCTAGCTCCTACAATGAGCAGTTCTTC
v_gene: TRBV25-1; d_gene: NA; j_gene: TRBJ1-5; abundance: NA; CDR3aa: CASSDPHWGGQQPQHF; CDR3nt: TGTGCCAGCAGTGATCCTCATTGGGGAGGGCAACAGCCCCAGCATTTT
v_gene: TRBV5-1; d_gene: NA; j_gene: TRBJ1-2; abundance: NA; CDR3aa: CASSLASQDYTF; CDR3nt: TGCGCCAGCAGCCTCGCAAGCCAGGACTACACCTTC
v_gene: TRBV27; d_gene: NA; j_gene: TRBJ1-2; abundance: NA; CDR3aa: CASSFTARANYGYTF; CDR3nt: TGTGCCAGCAGTTTCACGGCGAGAGCTAACTATGGCTACACCTTC
v_gene: TRBV27; d_gene: NA; j_gene: TRBJ2-7; abundance: NA; CDR3aa: CASSLSREFPYEQYF; CDR3nt: TGTGCCAGCAGTTTATCGAGAGAGTTCCCCTACGAGCAGTACTTC
v_gene: TRBV28; d_gene: TRBD2; j_gene: TRBJ2-7; abundance: once; CDR3aa: CASSLGADSGRASEQYF; CDR3nt: TGTGCCAGCAGTTTAGGGGCGGACAGCGGGAGGGCGAGCGAGCAGTACTTC
v_gene: TRBV2; d_gene: TRBD2; j_gene: TRBJ2-5; abundance: NA; CDR3aa: CASSEAQASGRRRETQYF; CDR3nt: TGTGCCAGCAGTGAAGCGCAGGCTAGCGGGAGGAGGAGAGAGACCCAGTACTTC
v_gene: TRBV5-4; d_gene: TRBD1; j_gene: TRBJ1-2; abundance: NA; CDR3aa: CASSMGGQGNYGYTF; CDR3nt: TGTGCCAGCAGCATGGGGGGACAGGGGAACTATGGCTACACCTTC
v_gene: TRBV4-1; d_gene: NA; j_gene: TRBJ2-5; abundance: NA; CDR3aa: CASTRGGRGETQYF; CDR3nt: TGCGCCAGCACCCGTGGGGGGAGAGGAGAGACCCAGTACTTC
v_gene: TRBV15; d_gene: NA; j_gene: TRBJ2-1; abundance: NA; CDR3aa: CATSRDSADYSYNEQFF; CDR3nt: TGTGCCACCAGCAGAGATTCGGCGGACTACTCCTACAATGAGCAGTTCTTC
v_gene: TRBV7-9; d_gene: NA; j_gene: TRBJ1-5; abundance: once; CDR3aa: CASSPYRESSNQPQHF; CDR3nt: TGTGCCAGCAGCCCATACAGGGAATCTAGCAATCAGCCCCAGCATTTT
v_gene: TRBV18; d_gene: TRBD1; j_gene: TRBJ1-5; abundance: NA; CDR3aa: CASSPGTGRNQPQHF; CDR3nt: TGTGCCAGCTCACCAGGGACAGGCCGCAATCAGCCCCAGCATTTT
v_gene: TRBV29-1; d_gene: NA; j_gene: TRBJ1-1; abundance: NA; CDR3aa: CSVASRRGTLNTEAFF; CDR3nt: TGCAGCGTCGCGAGCCGCCGAGGGACACTGAACACTGAAGCTTTCTTT
v_gene: TRBV10-2; d_gene: TRBD2; j_gene: TRBJ2-7; abundance: NA; CDR3aa: CASSEYRRTSGMLGPNEQYF; CDR3nt: TGCGCCAGCAGTGAGTATCGGAGGACTAGCGGGATGCTAGGTCCTAACGAGCAGTACTTC
v_gene: TRBV4-3; d_gene: TRBD1; j_gene: TRBJ2-7; abundance: once; CDR3aa: CASTAGTGGKDEQYF; CDR3nt: TGCGCCAGCACCGCAGGGACAGGGGGTAAGGACGAGCAGTACTTC
v_gene: TRBV27; d_gene: NA; j_gene: TRBJ2-5; abundance: NA; CDR3aa: CASSFLDGKTQYF; CDR3nt: TGTGCCAGCAGTTTTCTAGATGGGAAGACCCAGTACTTC
v_gene: TRBV6-6; d_gene: TRBD2; j_gene: TRBJ2-5; abundance: NA; CDR3aa: CASSYDGRYQETQYF; CDR3nt: TGTGCCAGCAGTTACGACGGGAGGTACCAAGAGACCCAGTACTTC
v_gene: TRBV28; d_gene: NA; j_gene: TRBJ1-1; abundance: NA; CDR3aa: CASSLMRIGNTEAFF; CDR3nt: TGTGCCAGCAGTTTAATGAGGATAGGGAACACTGAAGCTTTCTTT
v_gene: TRBV6-1; d_gene: NA; j_gene: TRBJ1-5; abundance: once; CDR3aa: CASSEGRTSNQPQHF; CDR3nt: TGTGCCAGCAGTGAAGGTAGAACTAGCAATCAGCCCCAGCATTTT